This note documents a single TCR beta chain sequence. These data come from a study of blood T cell repertoires in COVID-19. The wider study: PBMCs, B-cell-depleted T cells, or T cells were the source of the cDNA or gDNA that made up the material.

This CDR3 comprises 15 residues. V dropped 4 bases and J dropped 9; count of bases not matched to a gene: 7. Germline V gives CDR1 SGHDT, CDR2 YYEEEE. Only in-frame clones appear in the TCRdb table, and some are missing; sequencing was by immunoSEQ multiplex PCR. This table has about 160,000 clones, around 84% appearing once. This sequence joins TRBV5-6 and TRBJ1-6, with 10 bases fitting TRBD1. The TCR originated in a man in his forties with acute or convalescent COVID-19. Sequenced: peripheral blood. As DNA, the CDR3 is TGTGCCAGCAGCGAACGGGACAGGGGAGGTTCACCCCTCCACTTT. Protein product: CASSERDRGGSPLHF. Full variable domain (missing parts from reference TRBV5-6 and TRBJ1-6): DAGVTQSPTHLIKTRGQQVTLRCSPKSGHDTVSWYQQALGQGPQFIFQYYEEEERQRGNFPDRFSGHQFPNYSSELNVNALLLGDSALYLCASSERDRGGSPLHFGNGTRLTVT.